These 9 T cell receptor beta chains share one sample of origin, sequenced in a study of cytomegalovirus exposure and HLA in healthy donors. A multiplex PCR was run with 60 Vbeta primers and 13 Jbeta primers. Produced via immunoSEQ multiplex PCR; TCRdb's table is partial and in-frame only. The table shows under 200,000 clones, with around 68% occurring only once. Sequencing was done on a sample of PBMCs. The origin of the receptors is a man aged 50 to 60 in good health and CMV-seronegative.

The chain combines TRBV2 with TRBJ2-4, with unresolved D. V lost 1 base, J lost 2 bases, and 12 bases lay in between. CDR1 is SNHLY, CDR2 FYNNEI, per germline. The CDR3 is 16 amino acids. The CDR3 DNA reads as TGTGCCAGCAGTGAAGATGCGCTGAACTCCAAAAACATTCAGTACTTC. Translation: CASSEDALNSKNIQYF.

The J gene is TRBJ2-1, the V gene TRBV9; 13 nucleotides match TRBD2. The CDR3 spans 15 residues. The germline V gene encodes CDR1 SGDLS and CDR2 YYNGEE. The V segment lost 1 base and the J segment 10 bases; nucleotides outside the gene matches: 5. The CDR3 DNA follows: TGTGCCAGCAGCGTAACTAGCGGGGGGGCCCAGGAGCAGTTCTTC. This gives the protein CASSVTSGGAQEQFF.

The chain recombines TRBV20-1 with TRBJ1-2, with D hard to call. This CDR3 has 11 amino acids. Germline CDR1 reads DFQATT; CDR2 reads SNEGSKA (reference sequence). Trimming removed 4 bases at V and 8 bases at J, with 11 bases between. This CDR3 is CSATPRGGYTF. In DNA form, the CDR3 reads TGCAGTGCTACGCCGCGAGGAGGCTACACCTTC.

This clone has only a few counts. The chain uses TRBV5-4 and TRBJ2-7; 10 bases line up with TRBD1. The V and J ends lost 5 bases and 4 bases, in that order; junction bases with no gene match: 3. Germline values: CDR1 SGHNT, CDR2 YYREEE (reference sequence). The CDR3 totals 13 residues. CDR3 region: CASRRTGGYEQYF. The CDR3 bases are TGTGCCAGCAGGCGGACAGGGGGATACGAGCAGTACTTC.

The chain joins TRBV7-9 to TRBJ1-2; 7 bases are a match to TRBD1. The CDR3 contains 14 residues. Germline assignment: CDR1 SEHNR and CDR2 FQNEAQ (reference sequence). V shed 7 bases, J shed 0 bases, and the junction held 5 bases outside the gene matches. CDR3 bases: TGTGCCAGCATCAGAGGGGGCACTAACTATGGCTACACCTTC. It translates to CASIRGGTNYGYTF.

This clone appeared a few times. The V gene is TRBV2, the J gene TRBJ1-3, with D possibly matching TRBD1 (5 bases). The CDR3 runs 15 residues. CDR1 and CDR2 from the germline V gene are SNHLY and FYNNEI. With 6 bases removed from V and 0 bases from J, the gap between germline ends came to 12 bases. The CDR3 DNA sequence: TGTGCCAGCAGGGCGGGACGGTCCTCTGGAAACACCATATATTTT. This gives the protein CASRAGRSSGNTIYF.

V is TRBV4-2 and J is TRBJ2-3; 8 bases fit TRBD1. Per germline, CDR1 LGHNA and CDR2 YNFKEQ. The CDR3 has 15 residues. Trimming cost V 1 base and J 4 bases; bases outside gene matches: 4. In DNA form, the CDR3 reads TGTGCCAGCAGCCAAGGTACAGGGGGTTCAGATACGCAGTATTTT. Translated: CASSQGTGGSDTQYF.

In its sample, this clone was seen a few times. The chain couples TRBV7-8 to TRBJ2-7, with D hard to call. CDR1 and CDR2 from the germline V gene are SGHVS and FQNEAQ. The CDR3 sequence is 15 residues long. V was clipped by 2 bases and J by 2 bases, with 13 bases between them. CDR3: CASSLRTHRTYEQYF. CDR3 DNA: TGTGCCAGCAGCTTAAGAACGCATAGAACCTACGAGCAGTACTTC.

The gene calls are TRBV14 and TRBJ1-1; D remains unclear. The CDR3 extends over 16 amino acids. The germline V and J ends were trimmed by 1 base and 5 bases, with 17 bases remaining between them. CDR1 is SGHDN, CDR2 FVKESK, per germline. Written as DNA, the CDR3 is TGTGCCAGCAGCCAAGCCCCCACGGGAGGTGGAACTGAAGCTTTCTTT. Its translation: CASSQAPTGGGTEAFF.